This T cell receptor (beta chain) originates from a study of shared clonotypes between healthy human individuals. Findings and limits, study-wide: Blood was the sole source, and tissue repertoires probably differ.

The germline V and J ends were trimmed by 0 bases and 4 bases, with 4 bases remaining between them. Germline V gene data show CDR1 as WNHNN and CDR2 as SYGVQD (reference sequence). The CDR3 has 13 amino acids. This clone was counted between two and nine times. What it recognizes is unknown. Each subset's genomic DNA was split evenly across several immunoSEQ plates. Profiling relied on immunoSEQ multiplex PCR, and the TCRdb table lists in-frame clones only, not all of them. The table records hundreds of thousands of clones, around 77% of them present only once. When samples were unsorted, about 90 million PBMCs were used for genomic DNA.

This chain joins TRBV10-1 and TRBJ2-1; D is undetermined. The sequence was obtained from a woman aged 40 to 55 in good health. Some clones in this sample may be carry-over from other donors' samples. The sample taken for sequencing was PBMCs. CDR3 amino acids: CASSESLYNEQFF. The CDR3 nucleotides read TGCGCCAGCAGTGAGTCTCTGTACAATGAGCAGTTCTTC.